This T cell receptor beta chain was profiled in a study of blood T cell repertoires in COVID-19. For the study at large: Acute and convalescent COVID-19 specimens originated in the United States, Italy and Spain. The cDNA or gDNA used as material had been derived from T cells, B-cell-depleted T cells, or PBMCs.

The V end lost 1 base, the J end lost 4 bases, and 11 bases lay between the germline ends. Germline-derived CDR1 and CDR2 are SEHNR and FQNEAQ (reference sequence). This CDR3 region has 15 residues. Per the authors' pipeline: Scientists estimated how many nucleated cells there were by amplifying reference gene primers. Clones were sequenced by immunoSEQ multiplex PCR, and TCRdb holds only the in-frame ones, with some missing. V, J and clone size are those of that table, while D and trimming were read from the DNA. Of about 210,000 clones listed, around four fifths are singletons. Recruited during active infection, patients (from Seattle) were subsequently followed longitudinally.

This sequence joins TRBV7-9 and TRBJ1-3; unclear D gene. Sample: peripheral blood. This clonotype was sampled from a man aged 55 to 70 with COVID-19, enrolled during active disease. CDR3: CASSLGEAVGNTIYF. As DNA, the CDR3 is TGTGCCAGCAGCTTAGGGGAGGCTGTCGGAAACACCATATATTTT.